The clone carrying this TCR beta chain was counted ten times or more. Its matching antigen is unknown. Between the trimmed V and J ends, which lost 5 bases and 0 bases, there was a span of 7 bases. Per the germline V gene, CDR1 is GTSNPN and CDR2 is SVGIG (reference sequence). CDR3 length: 12 residues. This specimen belongs to a study of regulatory T cells in long-lasting Graves disease. Study-level background: The definition of persistent Graves' disease was over 5 years of antithyroid drugs with positive TSH receptor antibodies.

Notes on the study in general: Among the persistent patients, 2,741 public clonotypes were shared, more than the 850 to 1,000 shared among new patients. Persistent Graves' patients showed less TCR diversity than newly diagnosed ones.

This sample's time point: persistent/refractory GD, antithyroid drugs over 5 years with positive TRAb. With RNA extracted from PBMCs as input, the TCR library was made. To make TCR beta libraries, researchers used iRepertoire HTBI primers and Arm-PCR of CDR3 regions. TCRdb reprocessed the multiplex PCR reads via MiXCR and lists one record per CDR3 protein. Here the sample spans around 450,000 distinct CDR3 sequences, approximately 21% being singletons. The receptor was derived from a female donor with Graves disease. The sample in question was peripheral blood mononuclear cells (PBMCs), obtained when the disease was refractory, from a patient treated with antithyroid drugs. The chain links TRBV30 to TRBJ1-1; D not certain. CDR3 protein: CAWGRMNTEAFF. The CDR3 nucleotides are TGTGCCTGGGGACGGATGAACACTGAAGCTTTCTTT.